This T cell receptor beta chain was sequenced for a study of T-cell reconstitution after alpha-beta-depleted transplantation in children. Study-level results: Surviving recipient T cells and thymic progenitors underlay high day-60 TCRbeta diversity in some patients. One year post-transplant, T-cell counts and diversity were largely derived from T cells produced anew.

The TCRbeta library was prepared with unique molecular identifiers. TCRdb analysed the PCR reads with MiXCR anew, one entry per CDR3 protein. The sample lists some 460,000 distinct CDR3 sequences, roughly 15% occurring once. The germline CDR1 and CDR2 sequences are ENHRY and SYGVKD. V shed 8 bases, J shed 5 bases, and the junction held 6 bases outside the gene matches. The CDR3 is made up of 13 amino acids. Notes on this clonotype: Its antigen remains unidentified.

Specimen: PBMCs, mostly from graft donor cells, collected 360 days after TCRalphabeta/CD19-depleted stem cell transplant. This clonotype was sampled from a boy under three years old who had a stem cell transplant for Wiskott-Aldrich syndrome, so the T cells may come from the graft donor. This chain connects TRBV10-3 to TRBJ2-5; 9 bases align to TRBD1. As DNA, the CDR3 is TGTGCCATCCGGACAGGGGCTGGCGAGACCCAGTACTTC. Residues: CAIRTGAGETQYF.